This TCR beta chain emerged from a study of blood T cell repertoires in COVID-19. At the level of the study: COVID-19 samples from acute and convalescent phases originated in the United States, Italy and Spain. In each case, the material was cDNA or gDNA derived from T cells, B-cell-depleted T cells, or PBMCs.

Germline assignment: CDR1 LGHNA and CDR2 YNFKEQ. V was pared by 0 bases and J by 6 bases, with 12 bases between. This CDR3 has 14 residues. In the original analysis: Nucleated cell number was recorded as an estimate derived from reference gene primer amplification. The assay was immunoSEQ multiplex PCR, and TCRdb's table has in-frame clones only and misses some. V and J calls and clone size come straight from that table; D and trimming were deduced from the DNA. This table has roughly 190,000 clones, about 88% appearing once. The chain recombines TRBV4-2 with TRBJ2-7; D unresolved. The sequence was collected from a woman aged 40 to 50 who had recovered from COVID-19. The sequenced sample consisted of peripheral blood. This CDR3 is CASSQEGPTPEQYF. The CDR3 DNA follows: TGTGCCAGCAGCCAAGAGGGCCCCACCCCCGAGCAGTACTTC.